This entry lists 7 T cell receptor beta chains sequenced from one sample in a study of T cell changes during pregnancy in multiple sclerosis. The protocol was immunoSEQ multiplex PCR, while the TCRdb copy is restricted to in-frame clones and leaves out a portion. The repertoire holds approximately 37,000 clones, 89% seen once, with roughly 1.1% in the top ten. The sample in question was CD4+ T cells from peripheral blood mononuclear cells, obtained in the first trimester of pregnancy. Receptors originate from a female donor with multiple sclerosis, enrolled in a pregnancy study.

V usage is TRBV2 and J usage is TRBJ2-1, with D unresolved. This CDR3 spans 13 amino acids. Germline loops: CDR1 SNHLY, CDR2 FYNNEI. Trimming took 9 bases from V and 0 from J, leaving 9 bases between them. CDR3 coding DNA: TGTGCCAGTTTTAGAAGCTCCTACAATGAGCAGTTCTTC. Translated, it gives CASFRSSYNEQFF.

V and J are TRBV6-5 and TRBJ1-4; 9 bases are a match to TRBD1. Looked up from germline, CDR1 is MNHEY and CDR2 is SVGAGI. The ends lost 6 bases at V and 8 bases at J; junction bases unmatched: 10. The CDR3 is 15 residues long. CDR3 amino acids: CASRPTGTGWEKLFF. CDR3 in DNA: TGTGCCAGCAGACCCACCGGGACAGGGTGGGAAAAACTGTTTTTT.

V gene TRBV7-2 combines with J gene TRBJ2-1, with D unclear. With 3 bases removed from V and 8 bases from J, the gap between germline ends came to 8 bases. Germline assignment: CDR1 SGHTA and CDR2 FQGNSA. This CDR3 contains 12 residues. The CDR3 DNA reads TGTGCCAGCAGCTTCCTAGGCCATGAGCAGTTCTTC. Amino acid sequence: CASSFLGHEQFF.

This clone has just a few counts. V and J are TRBV2 and TRBJ2-7; D gene unclear. The V end lost 6 bases, the J end lost 3 bases, and 12 bases lay between the germline ends. CDR1 is SNHLY, CDR2 FYNNEI, per germline. CDR3 size: 13 residues. Here the CDR3 DNA reads TGTGCCAGCAGCACTGTCACGGTCTACGAGCAGTACTTC. Its protein is CASSTVTVYEQYF.

The chain joins TRBV5-1 to TRBJ1-4, with TRBD1 matching 12 bases. This CDR3 has 15 amino acids. Germline V gene data show CDR1 as SGHRS and CDR2 as YFSETQ. V dropped 4 bases and J dropped 8; count of bases not matched to a gene: 6. The CDR3 coding sequence is TGCGCCAGCAGCCCGAGGGACAGGGGGCGGGAAAAACTGTTTTTT. It encodes CASSPRDRGREKLFF.

This chain connects TRBV7-7 to TRBJ2-1; 9 nucleotides line up with TRBD1. V shed 5 bases, J shed 9 bases, and the junction held 11 bases outside the gene matches. CDR3 size: 15 residues. The germline CDR1 and CDR2 sequences are SSHAT and FNYEAQ (reference sequence). The CDR3 DNA reads as TGTGCCAGCAGCGCCGGGACAGGGTATGGGGTTGAGCAGTTCTTC. Protein product: CASSAGTGYGVEQFF.

The CDR3 coding sequence is TGTGCCTGGAGTGCAATACCCCACGAAACAGGGCTACGACAGCCCCAGCATTTT. Its translation: CAWSAIPHETGLRQPQHF. This chain connects TRBV30 to TRBJ1-5, with a tentative D call TRBD1 (6 bases). Germline CDR1 reads GTSNPN; CDR2 reads SVGIG (reference sequence). V was clipped by 1 base and J by 7 bases, with 26 bases between them. The CDR3 has 18 residues.